The 10 T cell receptor beta chains below were found in one sample sequenced in a study of cytomegalovirus exposure and HLA in healthy donors. PCR primers comprised 60 Vbeta and 13 Jbeta primers. Sequencing used immunoSEQ multiplex PCR; TCRdb keeps in-frame clones, though not all of them. The sample lists roughly 190,000 clones, roughly an eighth occurring once. Sequenced material: PBMCs. These receptors all stem from a man in his fifties or sixties in good health and CMV-seropositive.

This clone was found a few times. The V gene is TRBV28, the J gene TRBJ2-2, with D possibly matching TRBD1 (6 bases). CDR3 size: 14 residues. Trimming shortened V by 10 bases and J by 0 bases, and 12 bases separated the two germline ends. The germline gives CDR1 MDHEN, CDR2 SYDVKM. The CDR3 DNA follows: TGTGCCACCACCCAGGGGTCGAACACCGGGGAGCTGTTTTTT. It specifies CATTQGSNTGELFF.

This clone was seen a few times. The chain combines TRBV11-1 with TRBJ2-6, with D unresolved. V was cut by 5 bases and J by 0 bases, with 8 bases left in between. CDR1 is SGHAT, CDR2 FQDESV, per germline (reference sequence). This CDR3 contains 15 residues. Written as DNA, the CDR3 is TGTGCCAGCAGCCCTCCGCGCTCTGGGGCCAACGTCCTGACTTTC. It specifies CASSPPRSGANVLTF.

This clone has only a few counts. J is TRBJ1-6 and V is TRBV19; the D gene is possibly TRBD1 (6 bases). Germline CDR1 LNHDA, CDR2 SQIVND (reference sequence). The CDR3 is 15 residues long. V lost 6 bases and J lost 4, with 13 bases in between. CDR3 sequence: CASSPGGQYNSPLHF. The CDR3 nucleotides are TGTGCCAGTAGCCCCGGTGGACAGTATAATTCACCCCTCCACTTT.

This clone has just a few counts. This sequence joins TRBV23-1 and TRBJ2-5; D possibly corresponds to TRBD2 (6 bases). TRBV23-1 is classed as an ORF, of uncertain function. CDR3 length: 16 residues. Trimming took off 6 bases at V and 7 bases at J, with 24 bases between the two ends. CDR3: CASRVRDSARKGTQYF. CDR3 DNA sequence: TGCGCCAGCAGAGTCCGGGACTCGGCCCGGAAAGGGACCCAGTACTTC.

The chain combines TRBV7-2 with TRBJ1-5; TRBD1 matches 7 bases. Germline loops: CDR1 SGHTA, CDR2 FQGNSA. V shed 0 bases and J 1 base; nucleotides not matched to a gene: 9. This CDR3 region has 18 residues. The CDR3 DNA reads as TGTGCCAGCAGCTTAGCGCCAGTAGGAGGGGGCAGCAATCAGCCCCAGCATTTT. This codes for CASSLAPVGGGSNQPQHF.

The chain links TRBV11-2 to TRBJ1-1, with D unclear. Between the trimmed V and J ends, which lost 5 bases and 1 base, there was a span of 14 bases. There are 15 residues in the CDR3. Germline CDR1 is SGHAT and CDR2 is FQNNGV. The DNA of the CDR3 is TGTGCCAGCAGCCGGACTTCAATGACGAACACTGAAGCTTTCTTT. It encodes CASSRTSMTNTEAFF.

This sequence joins TRBV29-1 and TRBJ2-2; tentatively, D is TRBD2 (5 bases). The V end lost 5 bases, the J end lost 3 bases, and 13 bases lay between the germline ends. The CDR3 consists of 14 residues. Germline lookup yields CDR1 SQVTM and CDR2 ANQGSEA. The CDR3 protein is CSVFEGMDTGELFF. In DNA form, the CDR3 reads TGCAGCGTTTTCGAGGGTATGGACACCGGGGAGCTGTTTTTT.

This clone was seen only a few times. This chain joins TRBV27 and TRBJ1-2; 10 bases are a match to TRBD1. Germline V gene lookup returns CDR1 MNHEY and CDR2 SMNVEV (reference sequence). The junction had 5 bases not matched to a gene; V was cut back by 2 bases and J by 2 bases. CDR3 length: 16 residues. The CDR3 sequence: CASSLVGTGANYGYTF. As DNA, the CDR3 is TGTGCCAGCAGTTTAGTCGGGACAGGGGCGAACTATGGCTACACCTTC.

The chain has TRBV6-1 and TRBJ1-2; maybe TRBD1 (5 bases). This CDR3 contains 14 residues. Per the germline V gene, CDR1 is MNHNS and CDR2 is SASEGT. The V end lost 4 bases, the J end lost 5 bases, and 14 bases lay between the germline ends. This CDR3 reads CASSGGRGGYGYTF. CDR3 nucleotides: TGTGCCAGCAGTGGGGGACGGGGAGGGTATGGCTACACCTTC.

This clone appeared a few times. The chain recombines TRBV12-5 with TRBJ1-1; TRBD1 matches at 7 bases. J lost 7 bases, V lost 0 bases, and 8 bases had no gene match. Per the germline V gene, CDR1 is LGHNT and CDR2 is FRNRAP. There are 15 residues in the CDR3. The CDR3 DNA reads TGTGCTAGTGGTTTGGTAAGACAGGGTTTGAGTGAAGCTTTCTTT. Encoded protein: CASGLVRQGLSEAFF. Full variable domain (remainder filled in from reference TRBV12-5 and TRBJ1-1): DARVTQTPRHKVTEMGQEVTMRCQPILGHNTVFWYRQTMMQGLELLAYFRNRAPLDDSGMPKDRFSAEMPDATLATLKIQPSEPRDSAVYFCASGLVRQGLSEAFFGQGTRLTVV.